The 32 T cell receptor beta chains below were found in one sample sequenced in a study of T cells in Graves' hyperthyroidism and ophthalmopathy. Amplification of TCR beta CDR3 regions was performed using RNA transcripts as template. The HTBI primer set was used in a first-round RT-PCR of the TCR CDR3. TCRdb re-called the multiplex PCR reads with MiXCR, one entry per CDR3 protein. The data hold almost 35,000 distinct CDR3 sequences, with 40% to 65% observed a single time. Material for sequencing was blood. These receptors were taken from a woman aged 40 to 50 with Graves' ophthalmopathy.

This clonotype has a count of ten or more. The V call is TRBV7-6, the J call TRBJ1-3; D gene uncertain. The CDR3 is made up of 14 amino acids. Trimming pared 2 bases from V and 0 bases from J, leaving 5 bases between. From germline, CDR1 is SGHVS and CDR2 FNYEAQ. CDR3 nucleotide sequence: TGTGCCAGCAGCTTAACTCCCTCTGGAAACACCATATATTTT. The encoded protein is CASSLTPSGNTIYF.

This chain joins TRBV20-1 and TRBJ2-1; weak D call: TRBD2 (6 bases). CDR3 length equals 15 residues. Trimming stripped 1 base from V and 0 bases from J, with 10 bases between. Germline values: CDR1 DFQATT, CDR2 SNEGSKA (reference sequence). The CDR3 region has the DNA TGCAGTGCTAGAGCGGGGAGGAGCTCCTACAATGAGCAGTTCTTC. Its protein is CSARAGRSSYNEQFF.

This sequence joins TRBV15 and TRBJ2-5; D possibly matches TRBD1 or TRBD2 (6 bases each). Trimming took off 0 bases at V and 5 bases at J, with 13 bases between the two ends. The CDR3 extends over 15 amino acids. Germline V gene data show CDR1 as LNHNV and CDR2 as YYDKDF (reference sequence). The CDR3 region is CATSREGGSGETQYF. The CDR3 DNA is TGTGCCACCAGCAGAGAAGGGGGGAGCGGGGAGACCCAGTACTTC. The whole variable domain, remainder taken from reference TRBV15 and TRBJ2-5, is DAMVIQNPRYQVTQFGKPVTLSCSQTLNHNVMYWYQQKSSQAPKLLFHYYDKDFNNEADTPDNFQSRRPNTSFCFLDIRSPGLGDTAMYLCATSREGGSGETQYFGPGTRLLVL.

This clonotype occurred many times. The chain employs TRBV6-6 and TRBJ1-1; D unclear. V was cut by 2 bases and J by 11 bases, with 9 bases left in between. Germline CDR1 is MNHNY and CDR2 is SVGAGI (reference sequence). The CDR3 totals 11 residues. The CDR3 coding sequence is TGTGCCAGCAGTTACACGGACTCGGCTTTCTTT. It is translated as CASSYTDSAFF.

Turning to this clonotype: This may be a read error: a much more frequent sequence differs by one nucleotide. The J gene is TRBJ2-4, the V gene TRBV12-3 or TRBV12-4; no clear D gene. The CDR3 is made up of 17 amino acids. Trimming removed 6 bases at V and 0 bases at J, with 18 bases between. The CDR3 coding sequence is TGTGCCAGCAGCAGAACTTACTCGAAGATAGCCAAAAACATTCAGTACTTC. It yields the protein CASSRTYSKIAKNIQYF.

The CDR3 reads CASRLAHRVTGELFF. The DNA of the CDR3 is TGTGCCAGCAGATTAGCGCACAGGGTCACCGGGGAGCTGTTTTTT. The rearrangement joins TRBV12-1 to TRBJ2-2. TRBV12-1 is an annotated pseudogene. The CDR3 has 15 amino acids.

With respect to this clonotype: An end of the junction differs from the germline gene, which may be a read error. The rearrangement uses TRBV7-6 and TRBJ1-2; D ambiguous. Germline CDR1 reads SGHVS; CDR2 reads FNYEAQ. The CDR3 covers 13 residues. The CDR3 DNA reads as TGTGCCAGCAGCTTAGGGTCGTGGGATGGCCACACCTTC. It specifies CASSLGSWDGHTF.

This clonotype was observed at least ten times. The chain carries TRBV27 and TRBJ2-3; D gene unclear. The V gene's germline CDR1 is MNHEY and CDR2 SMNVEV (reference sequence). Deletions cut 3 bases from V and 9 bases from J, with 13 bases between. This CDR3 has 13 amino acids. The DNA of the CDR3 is TGTGCCAGCAGTTTTCAACGGGTGGACACGCAGTATTTT. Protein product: CASSFQRVDTQYF.

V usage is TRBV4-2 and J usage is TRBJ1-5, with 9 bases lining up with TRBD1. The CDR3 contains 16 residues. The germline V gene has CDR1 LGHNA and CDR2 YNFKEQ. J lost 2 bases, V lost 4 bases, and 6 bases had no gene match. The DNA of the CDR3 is TGTGCCAGCAGCCCGCCGGGACAGGGTGGCAATCAGCCCCAGCATTTT. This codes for CASSPPGQGGNQPQHF.

The CDR3 spells CASSETGVWDTEAFF. The DNA of the CDR3 is TGTGCCAGCAGCGAGACAGGGGTTTGGGACACTGAAGCTTTCTTT. This chain uses TRBV7-9 with TRBJ1-1; 8 nucleotides match TRBD1. The germline V gene encodes CDR1 SEHNR and CDR2 FQNEAQ (reference sequence). This CDR3 has 15 residues. V gave up 5 bases and J gave up 3 bases; unmatched junction bases: 8.

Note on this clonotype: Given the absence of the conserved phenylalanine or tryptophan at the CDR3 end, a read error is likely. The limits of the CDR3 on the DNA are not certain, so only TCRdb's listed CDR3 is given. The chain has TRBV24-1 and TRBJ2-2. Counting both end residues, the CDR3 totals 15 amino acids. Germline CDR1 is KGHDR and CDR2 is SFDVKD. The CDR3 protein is CATSQQRSTPRSCFL.

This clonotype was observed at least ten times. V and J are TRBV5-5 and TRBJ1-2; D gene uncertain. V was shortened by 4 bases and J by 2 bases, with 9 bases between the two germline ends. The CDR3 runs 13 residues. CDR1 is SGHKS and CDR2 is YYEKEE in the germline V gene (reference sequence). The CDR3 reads CASSLDTNYGYTF. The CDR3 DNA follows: TGTGCCAGCAGCCTCGACACCAACTATGGCTACACCTTC.

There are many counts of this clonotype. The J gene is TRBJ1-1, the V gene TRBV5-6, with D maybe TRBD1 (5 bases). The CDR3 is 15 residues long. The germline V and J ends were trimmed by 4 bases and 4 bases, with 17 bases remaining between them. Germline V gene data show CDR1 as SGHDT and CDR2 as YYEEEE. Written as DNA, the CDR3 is TGTGCCAGCAGCCCGGGGATTATCGGGGCCACTGAAGCTTTCTTT. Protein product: CASSPGIIGATEAFF. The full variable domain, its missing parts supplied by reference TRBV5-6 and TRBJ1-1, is DAGVTQSPTHLIKTRGQQVTLRCSPKSGHDTVSWYQQALGQGPQFIFQYYEEEERQRGNFPDRFSGHQFPNYSSELNVNALLLGDSALYLCASSPGIIGATEAFFGQGTRLTVV.

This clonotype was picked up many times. The CDR3 here is CASSPDSQYQPQHF. The CDR3 DNA sequence: TGTGCCAGCAGCCCGGACAGTCAATATCAGCCCCAGCATTTT. This chain links TRBV6-1 with TRBJ1-5, with TRBD1 as a possible D gene (6 bases). Germline lookup yields CDR1 MNHNS and CDR2 SASEGT. The V end was cut by 6 bases, the J end by 5 bases, with 14 bases between. This CDR3 contains 14 residues.

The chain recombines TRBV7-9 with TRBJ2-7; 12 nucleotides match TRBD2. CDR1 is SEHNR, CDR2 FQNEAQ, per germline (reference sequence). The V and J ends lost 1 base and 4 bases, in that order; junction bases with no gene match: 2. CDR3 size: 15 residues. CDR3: CASSLGTSGIYEQYF. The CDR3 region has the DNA TGTGCCAGCAGCTTAGGGACTAGCGGGATATACGAGCAGTACTTC.

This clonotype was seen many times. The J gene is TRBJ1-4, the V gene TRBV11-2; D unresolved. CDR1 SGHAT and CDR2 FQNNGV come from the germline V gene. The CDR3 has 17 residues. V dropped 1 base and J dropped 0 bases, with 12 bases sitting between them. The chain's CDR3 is CASSLVRYRTTNEKLFF. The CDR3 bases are TGTGCCAGCAGCTTAGTTCGTTACAGAACAACTAATGAAAAACTGTTTTTT.

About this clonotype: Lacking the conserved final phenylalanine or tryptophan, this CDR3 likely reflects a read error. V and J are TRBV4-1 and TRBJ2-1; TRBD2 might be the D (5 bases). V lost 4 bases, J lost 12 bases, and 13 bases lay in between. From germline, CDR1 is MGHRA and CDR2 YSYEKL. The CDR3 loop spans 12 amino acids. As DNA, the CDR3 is TGCGCCAGCAGCCTACAGAGGGATGGGCAGTTCCTC. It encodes CASSLQRDGQFL.

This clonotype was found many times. CDR3 coding DNA: TGTGCCAGCAGCCAAGAGGCGGTATCTGGAAACACCATATATTTT. Its protein product is CASSQEAVSGNTIYF. The chain has TRBV4-2 and TRBJ1-3; D not resolved. The CDR3 totals 15 residues. The V end lost 0 bases, the J end lost 1 base, and 7 bases lay between the germline ends. From germline, CDR1 is LGHNA and CDR2 YNFKEQ.

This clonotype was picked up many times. The CDR3 loop is CASSPTSGSSTDTQYF. CDR3 sequence (DNA): TGTGCCAGCAGCCCAACTAGCGGGAGCAGCACAGATACGCAGTATTTT. V is TRBV7-3 and J is TRBJ2-3, with 11 bases that match TRBD2. The CDR3 is made up of 16 amino acids. Per the germline V gene, CDR1 is SGHTA and CDR2 is FQGTGA. V was clipped by 5 bases and J by 0 bases; unmatched bases: 4.

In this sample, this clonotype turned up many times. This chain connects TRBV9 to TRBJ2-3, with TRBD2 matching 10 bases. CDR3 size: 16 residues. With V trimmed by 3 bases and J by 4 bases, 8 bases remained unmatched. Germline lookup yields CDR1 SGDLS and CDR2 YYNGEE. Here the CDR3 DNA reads TGTGCCAGCAGCGGAAAGCGGGGGGGCAGCCCAGATACGCAGTATTTT. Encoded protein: CASSGKRGGSPDTQYF.

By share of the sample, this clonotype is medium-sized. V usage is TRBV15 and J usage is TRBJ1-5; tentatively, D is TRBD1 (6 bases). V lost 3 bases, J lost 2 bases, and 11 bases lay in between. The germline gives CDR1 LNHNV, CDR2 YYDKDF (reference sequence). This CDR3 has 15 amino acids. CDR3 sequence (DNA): TGTGCCACCAGCAGGAACAGGGCCGGCAATCAGCCCCAGCATTTT. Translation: CATSRNRAGNQPQHF.

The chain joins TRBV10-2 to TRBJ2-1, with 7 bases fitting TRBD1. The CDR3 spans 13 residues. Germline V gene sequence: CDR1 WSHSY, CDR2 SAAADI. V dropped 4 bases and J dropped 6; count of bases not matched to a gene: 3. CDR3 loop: CASSGSGGNEQFF. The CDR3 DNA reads TGCGCCAGCAGTGGGTCAGGGGGCAATGAGCAGTTCTTC.

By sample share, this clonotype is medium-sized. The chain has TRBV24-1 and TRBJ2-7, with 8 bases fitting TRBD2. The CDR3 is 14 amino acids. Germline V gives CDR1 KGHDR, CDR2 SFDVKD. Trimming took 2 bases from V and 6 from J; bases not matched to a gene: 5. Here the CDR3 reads CATSDSSLAGEQYF. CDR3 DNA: TGTGCCACCAGTGATTCTTCGCTAGCGGGCGAGCAGTACTTC.

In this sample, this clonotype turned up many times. The CDR3 protein is CASSDAGGIGYTF. CDR3 coding DNA: TGTGCCAGCAGCGACGCAGGGGGCATTGGCTACACCTTC. This chain connects TRBV9 to TRBJ1-2, with 8 positions matching TRBD1. Germline-derived CDR1 and CDR2 are SGDLS and YYNGEE. The V and J ends lost 3 bases and 7 bases, in that order; junction bases with no gene match: 5. This CDR3 spans 13 amino acids.

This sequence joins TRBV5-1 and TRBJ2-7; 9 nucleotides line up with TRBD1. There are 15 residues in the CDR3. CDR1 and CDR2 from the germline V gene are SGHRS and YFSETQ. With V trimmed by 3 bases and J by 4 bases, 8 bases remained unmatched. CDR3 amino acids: CASSWGGTGIYEQYF. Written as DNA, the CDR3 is TGCGCCAGCAGCTGGGGGGGGACAGGGATATACGAGCAGTACTTC.

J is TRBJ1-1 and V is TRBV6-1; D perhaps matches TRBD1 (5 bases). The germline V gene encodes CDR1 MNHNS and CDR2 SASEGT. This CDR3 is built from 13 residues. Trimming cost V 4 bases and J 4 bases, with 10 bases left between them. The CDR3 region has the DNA TGTGCCAGCAGTGTATCGGGGCTCACTGAAGCTTTCTTT. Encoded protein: CASSVSGLTEAFF.

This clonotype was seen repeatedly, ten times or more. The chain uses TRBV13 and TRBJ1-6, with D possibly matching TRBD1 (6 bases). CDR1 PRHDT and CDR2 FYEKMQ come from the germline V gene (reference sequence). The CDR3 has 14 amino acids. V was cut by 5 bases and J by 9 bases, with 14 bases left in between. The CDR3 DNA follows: TGTGCCAGCAGCGAACAGGGAGTTGTTTCACCCCTCCACTTT. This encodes CASSEQGVVSPLHF.

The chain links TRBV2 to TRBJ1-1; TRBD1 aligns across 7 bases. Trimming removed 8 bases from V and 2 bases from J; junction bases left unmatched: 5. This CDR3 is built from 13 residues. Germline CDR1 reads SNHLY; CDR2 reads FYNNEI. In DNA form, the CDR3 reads TGTGCCAGCGGAAGACAGGGCAACACTGAAGCTTTCTTT. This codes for CASGRQGNTEAFF.

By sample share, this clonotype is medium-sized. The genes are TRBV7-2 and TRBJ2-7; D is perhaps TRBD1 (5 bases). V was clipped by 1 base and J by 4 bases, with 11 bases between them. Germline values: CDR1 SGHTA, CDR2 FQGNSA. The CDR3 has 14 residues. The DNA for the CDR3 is TGTGCCAGCAGCTTAGTCAAGGGGCTGTACGAGCAGTACTTC. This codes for CASSLVKGLYEQYF. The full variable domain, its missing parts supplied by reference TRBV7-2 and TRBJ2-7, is GAGVSQSPSNKVTEKGKDVELRCDPISGHTALYWYRQSLGQGLEFLIYFQGNSAPDKSGLPSDRFSAERTGGSVSTLTIQRTQQEDSAVYLCASSLVKGLYEQYFGPGTRLTVT.

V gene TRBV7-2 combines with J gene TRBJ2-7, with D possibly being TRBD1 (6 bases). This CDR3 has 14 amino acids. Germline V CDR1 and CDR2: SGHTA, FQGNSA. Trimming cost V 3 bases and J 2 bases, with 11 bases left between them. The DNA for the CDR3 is TGTGCCAGCAGCTTCCGGGACACGACCTACGAGCAGTACTTC. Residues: CASSFRDTTYEQYF.

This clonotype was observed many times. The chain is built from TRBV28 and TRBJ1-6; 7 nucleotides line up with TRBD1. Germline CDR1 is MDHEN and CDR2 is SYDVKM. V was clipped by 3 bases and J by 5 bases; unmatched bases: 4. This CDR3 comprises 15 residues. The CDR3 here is CASSFNRGNNSPLHF. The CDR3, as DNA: TGTGCCAGCAGTTTCAACAGGGGCAATAATTCACCCCTCCACTTT.

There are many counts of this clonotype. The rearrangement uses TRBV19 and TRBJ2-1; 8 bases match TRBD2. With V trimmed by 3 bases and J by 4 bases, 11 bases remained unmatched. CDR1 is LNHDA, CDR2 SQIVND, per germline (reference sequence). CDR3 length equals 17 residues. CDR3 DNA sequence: TGTGCCAGTAGTATTGAGGCTAGCGGGCTAGGGTACAATGAGCAGTTCTTC. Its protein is CASSIEASGLGYNEQFF. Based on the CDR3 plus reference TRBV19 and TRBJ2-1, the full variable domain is DGGITQSPKYLFRKEGQNVTLSCEQNLNHDAMYWYRQDPGQGLRLIYYSQIVNDFQKGDIAEGYSVSREKKESFPLTVTSAQKNPTAFYLCASSIEASGLGYNEQFFGPGTRLTVL.